The 11 T cell receptor beta chains below come from one sample, sequenced in a study of T cell repertoires in cytomegalovirus infection. In TCRdb, the reads were re-called with MiXCR into one record per CDR3 protein. The sample shows about 180,000 distinct CDR3 sequences, under 15% of them seen only once. Sequencing was carried out using PBMCs. These receptors came from a human donor in good health (CMV status not recorded). Some clones in this sample may be carry-over from other donors' samples.

This clonotype has a handful of counts. V usage is TRBV19 and J usage is TRBJ2-5; D is possibly TRBD1 (6 bases). In germline, CDR1 is LNHDA, CDR2 SQIVND (reference sequence). This CDR3 has 15 residues. V was trimmed by 4 bases and J by 5 bases, leaving 17 bases between them. In nucleotides, the CDR3 is TGTGCCAGTAGTACCTCCTCAGGGGTTGCGGAGACCCAGTACTTC. As protein: CASSTSSGVAETQYF.

The chain combines TRBV5-1 with TRBJ2-3; possible D gene TRBD2, 5 bases. The CDR3 runs 15 residues. The V gene lost 4 bases and the J gene lost 0 bases, with 12 bases spanning the gap. In germline, CDR1 is SGHRS, CDR2 YFSETQ. The CDR3 here is CASSPLGISTDTQYF. The DNA for the CDR3 is TGCGCCAGCAGCCCTCTCGGGATAAGCACAGATACGCAGTATTTT.

This clonotype appeared many times. The gene calls are TRBV7-8 and TRBJ2-4; 11 bases match TRBD2. With V trimmed by 0 bases and J by 1 base, 2 bases remained unmatched. This CDR3 comprises 17 residues. Germline V lookup: CDR1 SGHVS, CDR2 FQNEAQ. CDR3 sequence reads: CASSLASGGAAKNIQYF. CDR3 bases: TGTGCCAGCAGCTTAGCTAGCGGGGGGGCGGCCAAAAACATTCAGTACTTC.

This clonotype has ten or more counts. This chain joins TRBV7-6 and TRBJ1-1; D uncertain. V lost 1 base and J lost 7, with 4 bases in between. Germline-derived CDR1 and CDR2 are SGHVS and FNYEAQ. The CDR3 covers 11 residues. The CDR3 spells CASSLGREAFF. In DNA form, the CDR3 reads TGTGCCAGCAGCTTAGGACGTGAAGCTTTCTTT.

This clonotype was seen many times. The rearrangement links TRBV20-1 to TRBJ1-3; D remains ambiguous. The CDR3 has 11 residues. CDR1 is DFQATT and CDR2 is SNEGSKA in the germline V gene (reference sequence). Trimming pared 6 bases from V and 1 base from J, leaving 4 bases between. CDR3: CSALSGNTIYF. The CDR3 DNA reads as TGCAGTGCCCTGTCTGGAAACACCATATATTTT.

At least ten counts were recorded for this clonotype. The rearrangement uses TRBV7-2 and TRBJ2-3; D may match TRBD1 or TRBD2 (6 bases each). The CDR3 is 15 residues long. The ends were cut back, 7 bases at V and 2 bases at J, with 16 bases in the middle. CDR1 SGHTA and CDR2 FQGNSA come from the germline V gene. CDR3 DNA: TGTGCCAGCACTCTGAGGGGGGCCCCCACAGATACGCAGTATTTT. This sequence encodes CASTLRGAPTDTQYF.

The J gene is TRBJ2-1, the V gene TRBV10-3; 9 nucleotides align to TRBD1. The CDR3 length is 15 residues. CDR1 and CDR2 from the germline V gene are ENHRY and SYGVKD. Trimming took 3 bases from V and 3 from J; bases not matched to a gene: 3. The CDR3 DNA reads TGTGCCATCAGTGATATGGGACAGGGCTACAATGAGCAGTTCTTC. Its translation: CAISDMGQGYNEQFF.

This clonotype was recorded many times. V gene TRBV20-1 combines with J gene TRBJ2-2, with TRBD2 identical over 10 bases. Germline V gene lookup returns CDR1 DFQATT and CDR2 SNEGSKA (reference sequence). J lost 6 bases, V lost 1 base, and 5 bases had no gene match. The CDR3 covers 15 residues. The CDR3 loop reads CSARASGREAGELFF. The CDR3, as DNA: TGCAGTGCTAGAGCCAGCGGGAGGGAAGCCGGGGAGCTGTTTTTT.

This clonotype has only a few counts. V and J are TRBV6-1 and TRBJ1-2; TRBD1 is a possible D gene (5 bases). Germline V gene data show CDR1 as MNHNS and CDR2 as SASEGT. This CDR3 comprises 13 residues. Trimming took 3 bases from V and 2 from J, leaving 7 bases between them. The CDR3 DNA reads TGTGCCAGCAGTGACCGGGACAACTATGGCTACACCTTC. This sequence encodes CASSDRDNYGYTF.

CDR3 region: CASRPSVVVYEQYF. Written as DNA, the CDR3 is TGTGCCAGCAGACCCTCTGTAGTTGTCTACGAGCAGTACTTC. The rearrangement joins TRBV28 to TRBJ2-7, with no clear D. Germline CDR1 MDHEN, CDR2 SYDVKM. V lost 6 bases to trimming and J lost 3 bases, with 15 bases between them. The CDR3 consists of 14 residues.

The chain employs TRBV5-5 and TRBJ1-1, with D tentatively TRBD1 (5 bases). V lost 2 bases to trimming and J lost 0 bases, with 8 bases between them. CDR3 length: 14 residues. Germline-derived CDR1 and CDR2 are SGHKS and YYEKEE (reference sequence). CDR3 coding DNA: TGTGCCAGCAGCTTTTCACAGGTGAACACTGAAGCTTTCTTT. It codes for CASSFSQVNTEAFF.